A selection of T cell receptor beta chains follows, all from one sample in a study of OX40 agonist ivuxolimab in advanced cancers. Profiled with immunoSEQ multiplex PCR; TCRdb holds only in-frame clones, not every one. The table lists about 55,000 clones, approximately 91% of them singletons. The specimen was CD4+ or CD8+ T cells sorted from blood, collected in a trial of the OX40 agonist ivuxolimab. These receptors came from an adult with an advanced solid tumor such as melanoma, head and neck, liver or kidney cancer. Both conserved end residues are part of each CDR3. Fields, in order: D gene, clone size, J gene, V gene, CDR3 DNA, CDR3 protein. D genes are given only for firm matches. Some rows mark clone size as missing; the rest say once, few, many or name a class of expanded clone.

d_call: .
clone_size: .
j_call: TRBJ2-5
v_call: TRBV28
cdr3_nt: TGTGCCAGCGGCTGGGGAGGCTCTACCTACCAAGAGACCCAGTACTTC
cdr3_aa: CASGWGGSTYQETQYF

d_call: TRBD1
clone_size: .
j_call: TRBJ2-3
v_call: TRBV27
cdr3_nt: TGTGCCAGCAGGCAGACAGGGGCCTTAACAGATACGCAGTATTTT
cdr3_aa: CASRQTGALTDTQYF

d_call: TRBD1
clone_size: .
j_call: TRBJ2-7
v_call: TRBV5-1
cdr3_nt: TGCGCCAGCAGCTGGGACAGGGGGCGGGTCGAGCAGTACTTC
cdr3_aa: CASSWDRGRVEQYF

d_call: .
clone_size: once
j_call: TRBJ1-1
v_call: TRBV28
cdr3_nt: TGTGCCAGCAGTTTTCCGGTCGGTGAAGCTTTCTTT
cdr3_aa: CASSFPVGEAFF

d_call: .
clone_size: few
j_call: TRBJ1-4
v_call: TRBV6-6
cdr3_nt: TGTGCCAGCAGTTACTCGGGAGCAACTAATGAAAAACTGTTTTTT
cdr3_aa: CASSYSGATNEKLFF

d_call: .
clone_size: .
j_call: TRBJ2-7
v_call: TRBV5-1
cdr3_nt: TGCGCCAGCAGACCCGAACGCGGCGAGCAGTACTTC
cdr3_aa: CASRPERGEQYF

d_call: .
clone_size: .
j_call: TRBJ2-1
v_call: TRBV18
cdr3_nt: TGTGCCAGCTCACCTAAGAATGGACCTGAGCAGTTCTTC
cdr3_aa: CASSPKNGPEQFF

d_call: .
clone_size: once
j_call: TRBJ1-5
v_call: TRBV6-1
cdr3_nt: TGTGCCAGCAGGGAGGGTATCAAGAATCAGCCCCAGCATTTT
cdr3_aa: CASREGIKNQPQHF

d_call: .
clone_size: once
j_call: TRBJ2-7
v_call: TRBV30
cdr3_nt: TGTGCCTGGAGTGAGGGACCCGAGCAGTACTTC
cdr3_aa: CAWSEGPEQYF

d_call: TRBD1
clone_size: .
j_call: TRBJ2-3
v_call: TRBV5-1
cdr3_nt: TGCGCCAGCAACCGGGACAGCAAAGATACGCAGTATTTT
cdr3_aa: CASNRDSKDTQYF

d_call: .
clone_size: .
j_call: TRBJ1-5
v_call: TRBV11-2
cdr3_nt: TGTGCCAGCAGCTTAGGCGGGCAGGCGGGACAGCCCCAGCATTTT
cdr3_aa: CASSLGGQAGQPQHF

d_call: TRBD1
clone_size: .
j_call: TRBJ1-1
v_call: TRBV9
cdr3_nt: TGTGCCAGCAGCGTAGAGGACAGGGGAACTGAAGCTTTCTTT
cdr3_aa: CASSVEDRGTEAFF

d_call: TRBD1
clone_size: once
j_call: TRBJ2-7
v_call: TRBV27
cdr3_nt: TGTGCCAGCAGTGCCCGGACAGGGTCGGGGCCCTACGAGCAGTACTTC
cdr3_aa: CASSARTGSGPYEQYF

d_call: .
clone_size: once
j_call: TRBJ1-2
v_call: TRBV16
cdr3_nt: TGTGCCAGCAGCCAATGGACAGAAACTGGCTACACCTTC
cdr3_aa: CASSQWTETGYTF

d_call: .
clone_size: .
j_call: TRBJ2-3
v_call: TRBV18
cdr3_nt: TGTGCCAGCTCACCTAGCGATACGCAGTATTTT
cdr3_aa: CASSPSDTQYF

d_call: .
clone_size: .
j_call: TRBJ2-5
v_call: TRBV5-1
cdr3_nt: TGCGCCAGCAGCTTGTCCCTAGATGGGGAGACCCAGTACTTC
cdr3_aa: CASSLSLDGETQYF

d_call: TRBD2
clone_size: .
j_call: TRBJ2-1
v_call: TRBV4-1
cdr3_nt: TGCGCCAGCGCGAGGAGGACTAGGAGGTTGAGCTCCTACAATGAGCAGTTCTTC
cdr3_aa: CASARRTRRLSSYNEQFF

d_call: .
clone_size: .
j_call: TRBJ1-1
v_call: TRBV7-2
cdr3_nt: TGTGCCAGCAGCTTAGTGTCCGTCAGGTCGAACACTGAAGCTTTCTTT
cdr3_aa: CASSLVSVRSNTEAFF

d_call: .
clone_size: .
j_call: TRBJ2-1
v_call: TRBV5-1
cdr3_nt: TGCGCCAGCAGCTATGGGGGGCTGAGCTCCTACAATGAGCAGTTCTTC
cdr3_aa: CASSYGGLSSYNEQFF

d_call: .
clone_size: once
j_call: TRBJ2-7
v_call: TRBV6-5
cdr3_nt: TGTGCCAGCAGTTCCCCAGCTATGGGCTACGAGCAGTACTTC
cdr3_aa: CASSSPAMGYEQYF

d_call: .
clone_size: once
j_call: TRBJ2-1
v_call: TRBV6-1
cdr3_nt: TGTGCCAGCAGTGACGGTATCAATGAGCAGTTCTTC
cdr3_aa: CASSDGINEQFF

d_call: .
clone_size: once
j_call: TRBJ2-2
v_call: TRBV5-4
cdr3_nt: TGTGCCAGCAGCTCCGGGCAGGGGAACACCGGGGAGCTGTTTTTT
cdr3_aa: CASSSGQGNTGELFF

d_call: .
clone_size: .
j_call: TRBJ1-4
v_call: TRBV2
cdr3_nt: TGTGCCAGCAGATCCCAGGGGTCAACTAATGAAAAACTGTTTTTT
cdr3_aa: CASRSQGSTNEKLFF

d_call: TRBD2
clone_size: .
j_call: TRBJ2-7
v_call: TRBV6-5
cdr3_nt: TGTGCCAGCAGTTACTTCTCTAGCGGGAGCAGGGACGAGCAGTACTTC
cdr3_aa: CASSYFSSGSRDEQYF

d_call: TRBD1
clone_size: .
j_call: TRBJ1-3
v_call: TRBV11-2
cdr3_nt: TGTGCCAGCAGCTTAGTCGGCAGGGGGTTCGGAGAGTCTGGAAACACCATATATTTT
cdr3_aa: CASSLVGRGFGESGNTIYF

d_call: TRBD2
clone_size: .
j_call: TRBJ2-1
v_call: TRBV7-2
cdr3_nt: TGTGCCAGCAGCTTAGCAGGCGGGAGTTTTGGCAATGAGCAGTTCTTC
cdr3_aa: CASSLAGGSFGNEQFF

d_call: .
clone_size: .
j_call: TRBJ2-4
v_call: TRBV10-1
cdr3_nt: TGCGCCAGGGGCAAGGGTGCCAAAAACATTCAGTACTTC
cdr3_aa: CARGKGAKNIQYF

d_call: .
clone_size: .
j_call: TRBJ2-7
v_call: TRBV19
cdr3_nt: TGTGCCAGTACCCCTATGGGAACCCACGAGCAGTACTTC
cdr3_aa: CASTPMGTHEQYF